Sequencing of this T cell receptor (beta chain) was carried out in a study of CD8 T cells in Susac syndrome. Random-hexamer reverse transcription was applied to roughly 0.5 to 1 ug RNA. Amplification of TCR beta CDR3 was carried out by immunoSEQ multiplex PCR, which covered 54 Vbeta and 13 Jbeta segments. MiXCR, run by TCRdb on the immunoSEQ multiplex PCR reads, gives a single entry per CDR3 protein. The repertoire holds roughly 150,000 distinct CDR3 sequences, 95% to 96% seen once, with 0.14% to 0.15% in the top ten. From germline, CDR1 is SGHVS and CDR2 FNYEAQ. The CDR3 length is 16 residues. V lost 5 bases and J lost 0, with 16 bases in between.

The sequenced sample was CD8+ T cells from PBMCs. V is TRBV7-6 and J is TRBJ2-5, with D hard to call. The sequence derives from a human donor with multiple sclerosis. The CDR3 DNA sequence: TGTGCCAGCAGCATACGGACCCGGGCGTACCAAGAGACCCAGTACTTC. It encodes CASSIRTRAYQETQYF.